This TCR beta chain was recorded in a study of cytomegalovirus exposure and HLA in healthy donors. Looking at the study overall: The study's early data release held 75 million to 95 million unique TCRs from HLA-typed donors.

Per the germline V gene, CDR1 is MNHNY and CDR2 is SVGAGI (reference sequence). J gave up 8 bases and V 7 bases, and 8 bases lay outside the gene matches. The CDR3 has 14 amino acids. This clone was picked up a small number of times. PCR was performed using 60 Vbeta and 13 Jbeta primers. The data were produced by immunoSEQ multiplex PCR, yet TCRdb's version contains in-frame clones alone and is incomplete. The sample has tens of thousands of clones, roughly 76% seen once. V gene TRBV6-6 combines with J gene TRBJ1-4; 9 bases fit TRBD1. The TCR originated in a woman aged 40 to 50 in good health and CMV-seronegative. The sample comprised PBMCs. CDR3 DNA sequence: TGTGCCAGCACCGCGGGACAGGGACGGGAAAAACTGTTTTTT. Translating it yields CASTAGQGREKLFF.